This TCR beta chain appears in the sequencing data of a study of shared clonotypes between healthy human individuals (TCRdb year 2020). At the level of the whole study: A couple of women and three men aged 18 to 49 years were included in the cohort. To increase sequencing depth and limit assay-specific biases, different laboratories used diverse techniques to prepare libraries and sequence TCR repertoires. Per donor, leukapheresis produced somewhere between about 0.94 and 8.9 billion PBMCs. Blood TCR repertoires of about 5 healthy adults were deeply sequenced to estimate repertoire size and the extent of clonotype sharing between individuals. For each donor, CD4 naive and CD4 memory were each given three plates, CD8 naive was given two plates, and CD8 memory was given one plate. General conclusions and limits of the study: Larger estimated clonotype richness was generally found for naive subsets than for memory subsets. Higher generation probabilities were observed for clonotypes shared by all four sorted-subset donors than for non-shared clonotypes. Based on pairwise subsampling, the degree of clonotype sharing among donors was expected to be affected by sequencing depth. About 5% of naive CD4, 3% to 3.5% of naive CD8, roughly 2.4% of memory CD4, and about 0.4% of memory CD8 clonotypes were shared across a few donors. Sampling was limited to blood, and TCR repertoires in tissue likely differ from TCR repertoires in blood. Because the study included a small number of donors, the genetic and exposure-history diversity represented was limited. Incomplete sequencing was indicated by rarefaction of sorted-subset datasets, despite the large sequencing depth.

Using the deep immunoSEQ assay, TCR CDR3 regions were amplified from genomic DNA by multiplex PCR. Extracted genomic DNA from each cell subset was spread evenly across all wells of several immunoSEQ 96-well plates, with each plate serving as a replicate. For sorted subsets, each replicate PCR was loaded with 200 ng genomic DNA, equivalent to approximately 27,000 T cell genomes. The purified libraries were quantified using a Qubit 3.0 fluorometer, sized with a Bioanalyzer 2100, and then quantified again using the KAPA Library Quantification kit. Every immunoSEQ 96-well plate was sequenced on a separate single-read 150-cycle Illumina NextSeq 550 flow cell. Per the source publication's procedure: Because the immunoSEQ output held only junctional sequences and lacked quality scores, the filtering could not match the filtering applied to full-length reads. To assign V/J genes and CDR3, sequences were annotated using PyIR, a Python wrapper for IgBLAST v1.9, with IMGT germline references. Reads were removed for weak V/J assignments (E-value above 1e-6), missing CDR3, stop codons, out-of-frame junctions, or ambiguous translated residues. A V3J clonotype was defined by an identical inferred V gene, J gene, and CDR3 amino acid sequence. Percentage overlap between repertoires was computed as shared unique clonotypes divided by the size of the smaller repertoire. Richness of each repertoire was evaluated using RTK rarefaction, the Chao1 estimator, and Recon v2.1 estimates of unobserved clonotypes. For all TCRbeta clonotypes obtained by the gDNA method from a handful of donors, generation probabilities were computed with OLGA. This is the immuneACCESS table as TCRdb keeps it, with only in-frame sequences that have V and J called. A part of the clones is gone; compared with another copy, unresolved V genes explain less than half, and the rest is unexplained. The V and J calls and the clone size are those of that table, but D and trimming were determined from the DNA. The sample has 2 million to 3 million clones on record, roughly 93% of them singletons. The ten largest clones add up to around 0.4% of the sample.

A remark on this clone: No antigen is known for it. Base quality data are lacking; no much larger clone is found one base away. Other DNA sequences in this sample translate to the same CDR3.

The donors were healthy, HIV-negative adults who had no recently reported acute infections or vaccinations. Only Caucasian adults living in Nashville, Tennessee, USA were represented among the donors. CD4+ T cells were enriched through magnetic negative selection, after which naive cells were positively selected on CD45RA and the remaining negative fraction served as the memory subset. Blood was obtained by leukapheresis, after which PBMCs were separated by Ficoll-Histopaque density gradient centrifugation and cryopreserved in liquid nitrogen vapor phase. Analytical flow cytometry was used to check the purity and quantity of every magnetically sorted T cell population. Genomic DNA was isolated from each sorted fraction and quantified by UV absorbance on a Nanodrop 2000c. The sequencing sample was made of naive CD4+ T cells from PBMCs. Reading the label with the study, this specimen's cell subset or site is: CD45RA+ positively selected. This TCR was recovered from a man aged 18-30 years in good health. Some clones in this sample may be carry-over from other donors' samples.

Read as DNA, the sequence is TGTGCCAGCAGTCCGCCAACAGGGGGATGGACTGAAGCTTTCTTT. The encoded protein is CASSPPTGGWTEAFF. The chain is assembled from TRBV28 and TRBJ1-1; 8 bases in the middle match TRBD1. V is trimmed back by 5 bases and J by 5 bases, and the junction contains 10 bases that no gene match accounts for. Per the germline V gene, MDHEN is the CDR1 and SYDVKM is the CDR2. The CDR3 sequence holds 15 residues, the cysteine and phenylalanine included. The kept DNA is CDR3 alone, 45 bases in frame from the first base.